This T cell receptor beta chain comes out of a study of technical replicates of blood from several donors. Germline V gene lookup returns CDR1 MNHNS and CDR2 SASEGT. Trimming took off 4 bases at V and 4 bases at J, with 16 bases between the two ends. This CDR3 contains 16 residues. The method was immunoSEQ multiplex PCR; TCRdb's version includes in-frame clones alone and lacks a portion of them. The sample includes 65,000 to 85,000 clones, about nine tenths of them seen just once. Sequencing input: T cells isolated from PBMCs. This chain connects TRBV6-1 to TRBJ2-2; weak D call: TRBD1 (6 bases). The TCR sequence derives from a human donor in good health. As DNA, the CDR3 is TGTGCCAGCAGTGGGTTTGGGACATTTGGCACCGGGGAGCTGTTTTTT. It translates to CASSGFGTFGTGELFF.